This entry is about one TCR beta chain. The data were produced by immunoSEQ multiplex PCR, yet TCRdb's version contains in-frame clones alone and is incomplete. This sample has 45,000 to 50,000 clones, with around 92% found just once. The sample originates from a study of T cell changes during pregnancy in multiple sclerosis. Germline V lookup: CDR1 LNHDA, CDR2 SQIVND (reference sequence). V was trimmed by 5 bases and J by 1 base, leaving 5 bases between them. The CDR3 extends over 12 amino acids. V usage is TRBV19 and J usage is TRBJ1-1, with a weak D call TRBD1 (5 bases). This receptor was obtained from a female donor with multiple sclerosis, enrolled in a pregnancy study. Sequencing was performed on CD8+ T cells from peripheral blood mononuclear cells, taken in the first trimester of pregnancy. The CDR3 loop reads CASSQGNTEAFF. In DNA, the CDR3 is TGTGCCAGTAGTCAGGGGAACACTGAAGCTTTCTTT.